This T cell receptor (beta chain) comes out of a study of shared clonotypes between healthy human individuals. Trimming took off 4 bases at V and 3 bases at J, with 9 bases between the two ends. The CDR3 covers 14 residues. CDR1 and CDR2 from the germline V gene are SGHNT and YENEEA. Libraries were prepared by immunoSEQ multiplex PCR; TCRdb keeps only in-frame clonotypes and omits some of them. This repertoire shows about 2.4 million clones, 85% to 95% found once; its top ten account for roughly 0.14%. With regard to this clone: The antigen remains unidentified.

Whole-study findings and limits: Clonotypes not shared had lower generation probabilities than those common to all four donors.

This receptor was taken from a man aged 18 to 35 in good health. The sample consisted of naive CD4+ T cells sorted from blood. This sample's subset: CD45RA+ positively selected. This sequence joins TRBV11-3 and TRBJ2-2, with D perhaps matching TRBD2 (5 bases). The CDR3, as DNA: TGTGCCAGCAGCTCCGGGGAGTACACCGGGGAGCTGTTTTTT. As protein: CASSSGEYTGELFF.